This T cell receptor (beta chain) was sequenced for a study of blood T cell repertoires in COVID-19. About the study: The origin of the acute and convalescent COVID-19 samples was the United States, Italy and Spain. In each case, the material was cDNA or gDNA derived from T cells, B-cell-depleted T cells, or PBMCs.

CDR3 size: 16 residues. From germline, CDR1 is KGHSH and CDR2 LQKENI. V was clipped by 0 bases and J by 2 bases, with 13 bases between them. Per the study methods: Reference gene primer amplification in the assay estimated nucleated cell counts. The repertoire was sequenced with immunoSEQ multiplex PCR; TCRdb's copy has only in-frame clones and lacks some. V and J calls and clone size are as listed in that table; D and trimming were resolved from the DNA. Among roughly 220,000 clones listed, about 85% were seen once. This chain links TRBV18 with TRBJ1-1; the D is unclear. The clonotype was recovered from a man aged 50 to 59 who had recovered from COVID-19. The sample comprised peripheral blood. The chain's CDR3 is CASSPPGGSFNTEAFF. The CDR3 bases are TGTGCCAGCTCACCACCAGGAGGCAGCTTCAACACTGAAGCTTTCTTT.